The 21 T cell receptor beta chains below come from one sample, sequenced in a study of OX40 agonist ivuxolimab in advanced cancers. The data were produced by immunoSEQ multiplex PCR, yet TCRdb's version contains in-frame clones alone and is incomplete. The sample records more than 30,000 clones, about 85% being singletons. The sequences come from CD4+ or CD8+ T cells sorted from blood, collected in a trial of the OX40 agonist ivuxolimab. These receptors all come from an adult with an advanced solid tumor such as melanoma, head and neck, liver or kidney cancer.

This sequence joins TRBV16 and TRBJ1-5; D remains ambiguous. Looked up from germline, CDR1 is KGHSY and CDR2 is FQNENV. Trimming removed 1 base from V and 0 bases from J, with 13 bases in between. The CDR3 has 17 residues. The CDR3 region has the DNA TGTGCCAGCAGCCAATGGGTCTTATTTAGTAGCAATCAGCCCCAGCATTTT. Its translation is CASSQWVLFSSNQPQHF.

The V call is TRBV6-5, the J call TRBJ1-2; D gene ambiguous. The CDR3 is 15 residues long. Germline lookup yields CDR1 MNHEY and CDR2 SVGAGI. The V and J ends lost 0 bases and 5 bases respectively, with 13 bases between them. CDR3 sequence: CASSYSRIRGYGYTF. DNA of the CDR3: TGTGCCAGCAGTTACTCGCGGATCCGAGGGTATGGCTACACCTTC.

This clone was seen more than once but under ten times. The chain uses TRBV6-5 and TRBJ2-7; 8 bases fit TRBD2. J was trimmed by 3 bases and V by 6 bases; bases with no gene match: 7. The CDR3 has 14 residues. Germline assignment: CDR1 MNHEY and CDR2 SVGAGI. The CDR3, as DNA: TGTGCCAGCAGCAGCGGGAGAGGAGGCTACGAGCAGTACTTC. Its protein is CASSSGRGGYEQYF.

DNA of the CDR3: TGTGCCAGCAGTGAAAGGTTGCCTCCCGCCCTCCCCACCGGGGAGCTGTTTTTT. It specifies CASSERLPPALPTGELFF. This chain joins TRBV6-1 and TRBJ2-2; D not resolved. Germline CDR1 MNHNS, CDR2 SASEGT. The CDR3 consists of 18 residues. V was trimmed by 2 bases and J by 4 bases, leaving 20 bases between them.

The chain is built from TRBV11-2 and TRBJ2-2, with 9 bases that match TRBD2. The CDR3 sequence is 17 residues long. V lost 5 bases, J lost 5 bases, and 12 bases stayed unmatched. Germline values: CDR1 SGHAT, CDR2 FQNNGV. For the CDR3, the DNA is TGTGCCAGCAGCATCCGGGCTAGCGGGGTTTCAACCGGGGAGCTGTTTTTT. Amino acids: CASSIRASGVSTGELFF.

The chain has TRBV19 and TRBJ1-4; D unresolved. The germline V gene has CDR1 LNHDA and CDR2 SQIVND (reference sequence). The ends were cut back, 4 bases at V and 0 bases at J, with 9 bases in the middle. The CDR3 spans 15 residues. CDR3 sequence: CASSTTDATNEKLFF. Here the CDR3 DNA reads TGTGCCAGTAGTACCACAGACGCAACTAATGAAAAACTGTTTTTT. Drawing the rest from reference TRBV19 and TRBJ1-4, the complete variable domain is DGGITQSPKYLFRKEGQNVTLSCEQNLNHDAMYWYRQDPGQGLRLIYYSQIVNDFQKGDIAEGYSVSREKKESFPLTVTSAQKNPTAFYLCASSTTDATNEKLFFGSGTQLSVL.

The chain uses TRBV19 and TRBJ2-1; TRBD1 or TRBD2 may be the D gene (5 bases each). V was cut by 4 bases and J by 2 bases, with 9 bases left in between. The CDR3 length is 14 residues. Germline V gene data show CDR1 as LNHDA and CDR2 as SQIVND (reference sequence). The CDR3 reads CASSKEGTYNEQFF. In nucleotides, the CDR3 is TGTGCCAGTAGTAAAGAGGGGACCTACAATGAGCAGTTCTTC.

The sample holds one count of this clone. This rearrangement joins TRBV28 to TRBJ1-5; 7 bases agree with TRBD1. This CDR3 has 17 amino acids. J gave up 0 bases and V 7 bases, and 12 bases lay outside the gene matches. Germline V lookup: CDR1 MDHEN, CDR2 SYDVKM. The CDR3 region has the DNA TGTGCCAGCACCCACAGAGGGACAGCTTATAGCAATCAGCCCCAGCATTTT. Residues: CASTHRGTAYSNQPQHF.

This clone has only one observation. This chain links TRBV6-6 with TRBJ1-2; weak D call: TRBD1 (5 bases). V lost 4 bases and J 4 bases, leaving 10 bases between the germline ends. The CDR3 runs to 13 residues. The V gene's germline CDR1 is MNHNY and CDR2 SVGAGI (reference sequence). CDR3 sequence (DNA): TGTGCCAGCAGTTCGCAGGGTAGCTATGGCTACACCTTC. As protein: CASSSQGSYGYTF.

The chain has TRBV18 and TRBJ2-1; 8 nucleotides agree with TRBD1. The CDR3 has 16 residues. With V trimmed by 3 bases and J by 6 bases, 10 bases remained unmatched. From germline, CDR1 is KGHSH and CDR2 LQKENI. CDR3 sequence: CASSPSPGGAGNEQFF. The CDR3 region has the DNA TGTGCCAGCTCACCTAGTCCAGGGGGCGCGGGCAATGAGCAGTTCTTC.

This clone was picked up one time. The chain links TRBV1 to TRBJ2-1; the DNA was not used to check the table's D call, TRBD2. TRBV1 is labeled a pseudogene. This CDR3 is built from 15 residues. The CDR3 DNA reads as TGCACCAGCAGCCAATCGGGACTAGCGGACAATGAGCAGTTCTTC. It yields the protein CTSSQSGLADNEQFF.

This chain uses TRBV28 with TRBJ1-1, with D possibly TRBD1 on 6 matching bases. The CDR3 runs 13 residues. V lost 6 bases and J lost 4, with 12 bases in between. CDR1 is MDHEN and CDR2 is SYDVKM in the germline V gene. The CDR3, as DNA: TGTGCCAGCAGGGAACAGGGATCCACTGAAGCTTTCTTT. This translates into CASREQGSTEAFF.

The V call is TRBV9, the J call TRBJ2-2; D is perhaps TRBD1 (5 bases). From germline, CDR1 is SGDLS and CDR2 YYNGEE. V was clipped by 1 base and J by 6 bases, with 16 bases between them. The CDR3 is 16 amino acids. The CDR3 protein is CASSVNAFRVAGELFF. CDR3 DNA: TGTGCCAGCAGCGTAAATGCGTTCAGGGTCGCCGGGGAGCTGTTTTTT.

This sequence joins TRBV29-1 and TRBJ1-5; D is uncertain. CDR1 SQVTM and CDR2 ANQGSEA come from the germline V gene. V lost 4 bases and J lost 3, with 10 bases in between. The CDR3 totals 13 residues. The CDR3 region has the DNA TGCAGCGTTGTTCCGGGGTCCAATCAGCCCCAGCATTTT. This gives the protein CSVVPGSNQPQHF.

The chain uses TRBV7-6 and TRBJ2-1; no clear D. Germline V gene lookup returns CDR1 SGHVS and CDR2 FNYEAQ. The ends were cut back, 5 bases at V and 0 bases at J, with 17 bases in the middle. The CDR3 sequence is 17 residues long. Written as DNA, the CDR3 is TGTGCCAGCAGCGAGGACGAAGGGTTGGGCTCCTACAATGAGCAGTTCTTC. Translated, it gives CASSEDEGLGSYNEQFF.

The chain carries TRBV7-2 and TRBJ2-1, with D possibly TRBD2 on 6 matching bases. Germline CDR1 is SGHTA and CDR2 is FQGNSA. This CDR3 has 16 residues. V was shortened by 5 bases and J by 5 bases, with 19 bases between the two germline ends. CDR3 sequence: CASSRVALTRDNEQFF. In nucleotides, the CDR3 is TGTGCCAGCAGCCGCGTTGCGCTGACTAGAGACAATGAGCAGTTCTTC.

The genes are TRBV28 and TRBJ1-2; TRBD1 is a possible D gene (6 bases). The germline CDR1 and CDR2 sequences are MDHEN and SYDVKM. The CDR3 has 13 residues. Deletions cut 6 bases from V and 11 bases from J, with 19 bases between. The CDR3 DNA reads as TGTGCCAGCAGGGCCCCGGGACATACGAGATACACCTTC. Protein product: CASRAPGHTRYTF.

This clone occurred once. This chain links TRBV2 with TRBJ2-3; 9 positions agree with TRBD1. This CDR3 contains 15 residues. Trimming at V came to 6 bases and at J to 2 bases, leaving 6 bases not matched to a gene. Germline CDR1 SNHLY, CDR2 FYNNEI. The CDR3 spells CASRVRDRDTDTQYF. The CDR3 DNA follows: TGTGCCAGCAGGGTCCGGGACAGGGACACAGATACGCAGTATTTT.

This chain links TRBV18 with TRBJ2-7; 8 bases agree with TRBD2. The V and J ends lost 4 bases and 2 bases, in that order; junction bases with no gene match: 7. The CDR3 spans 15 residues. The germline V gene encodes CDR1 KGHSH and CDR2 LQKENI. CDR3 in amino acids: CASSLRSGGTYEQYF. CDR3 nucleotides: TGTGCCAGCTCACTTCGGAGCGGGGGAACCTACGAGCAGTACTTC.

The chain carries TRBV30 and TRBJ2-5; D gene unclear. CDR3 length: 12 residues. The V end lost 1 base, the J end lost 5 bases, and 8 bases lay between the germline ends. Germline V lookup: CDR1 GTSNPN, CDR2 SVGIG (reference sequence). CDR3 residues: CAWSEVGETQYF. Here the CDR3 DNA reads TGTGCCTGGAGTGAAGTAGGTGAGACCCAGTACTTC. The variable domain in full, completed from reference TRBV30 and TRBJ2-5, reads SQTIHQWPATLVQPVGSPLSLECTVEGTSNPNLYWYRQAAGRGLQLLFYSVGIGQISSEVPQNLSASRPQDRQFILSSKKLLLSDSGFYLCAWSEVGETQYFGPGTRLLVL.

The rearrangement joins TRBV5-1 to TRBJ2-1, with no clear D. V lost 4 bases to trimming and J lost 6 bases, with 14 bases between them. The CDR3 runs 14 residues. Germline V CDR1 and CDR2: SGHRS, YFSETQ. CDR3 region: CASSGQLIGNEQFF. As DNA, the CDR3 is TGCGCCAGCAGCGGGCAGTTGATTGGCAATGAGCAGTTCTTC.